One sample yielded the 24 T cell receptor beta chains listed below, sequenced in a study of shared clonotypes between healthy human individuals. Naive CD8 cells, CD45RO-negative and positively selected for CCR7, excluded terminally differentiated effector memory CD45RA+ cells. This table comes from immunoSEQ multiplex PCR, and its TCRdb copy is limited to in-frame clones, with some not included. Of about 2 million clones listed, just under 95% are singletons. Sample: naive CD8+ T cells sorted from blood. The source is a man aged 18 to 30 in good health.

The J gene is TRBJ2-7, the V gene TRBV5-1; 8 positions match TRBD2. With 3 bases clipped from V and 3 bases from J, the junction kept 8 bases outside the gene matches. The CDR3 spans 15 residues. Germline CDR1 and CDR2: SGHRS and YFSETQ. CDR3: CASSYTPGTSYEQYF. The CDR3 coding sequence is TGCGCCAGCAGCTACACGCCCGGGACTAGCTACGAGCAGTACTTC.

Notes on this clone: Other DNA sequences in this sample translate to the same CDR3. The CDR3 sequence: CASSIWGPGELFF. In DNA, the CDR3 is TGTGCCAGTAGTATATGGGGGCCTGGGGAGCTGTTTTTT. J is TRBJ2-2 and V is TRBV19, with a weak D call TRBD1 (6 bases). V lost 2 bases and J lost 8, with 9 bases in between. The CDR3 contains 13 residues. Germline CDR1 and CDR2: LNHDA and SQIVND (reference sequence).

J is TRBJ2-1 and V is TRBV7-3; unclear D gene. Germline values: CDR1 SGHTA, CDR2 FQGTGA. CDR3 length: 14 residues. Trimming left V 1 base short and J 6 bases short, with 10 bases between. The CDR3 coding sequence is TGTGCCAGCAGCTTAATTGGGATAAGCAATGAGCAGTTCTTC. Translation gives CASSLIGISNEQFF.

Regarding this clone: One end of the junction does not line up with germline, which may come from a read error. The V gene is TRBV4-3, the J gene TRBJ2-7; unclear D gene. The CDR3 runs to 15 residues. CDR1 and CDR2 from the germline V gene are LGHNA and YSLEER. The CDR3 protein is CASRQVMHKDYEQYF. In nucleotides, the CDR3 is TGCGCCAGCAGGCAAGTTATGCATAAGGACTACGAGCAGTACTTC.

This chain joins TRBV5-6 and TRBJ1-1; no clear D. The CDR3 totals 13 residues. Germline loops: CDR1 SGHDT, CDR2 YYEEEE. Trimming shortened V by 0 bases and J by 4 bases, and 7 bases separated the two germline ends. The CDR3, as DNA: TGTGCCAGCAGCTTGGTAGAGCTCACTGAAGCTTTCTTT. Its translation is CASSLVELTEAFF.

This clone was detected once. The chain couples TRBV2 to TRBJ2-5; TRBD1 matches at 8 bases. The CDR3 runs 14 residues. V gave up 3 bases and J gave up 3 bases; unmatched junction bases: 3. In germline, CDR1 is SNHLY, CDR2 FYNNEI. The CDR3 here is CASSETGAKETQYF. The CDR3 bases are TGTGCCAGCAGTGAGACAGGGGCAAAAGAGACCCAGTACTTC.

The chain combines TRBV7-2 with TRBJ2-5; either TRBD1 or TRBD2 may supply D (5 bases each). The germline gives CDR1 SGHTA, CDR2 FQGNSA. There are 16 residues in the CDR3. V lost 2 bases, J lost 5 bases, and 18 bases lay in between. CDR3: CASSLPAREFDETQYF. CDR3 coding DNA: TGTGCCAGCAGCTTACCCGCCAGGGAGTTTGATGAGACCCAGTACTTC.

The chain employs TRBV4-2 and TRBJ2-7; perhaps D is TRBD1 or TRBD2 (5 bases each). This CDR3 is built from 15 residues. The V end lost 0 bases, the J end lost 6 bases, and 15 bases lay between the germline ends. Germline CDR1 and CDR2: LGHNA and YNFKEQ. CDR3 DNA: TGTGCCAGCAGCCAAGATAGTGAGGGACGGAGCGAGCAGTACTTC. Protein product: CASSQDSEGRSEQYF.

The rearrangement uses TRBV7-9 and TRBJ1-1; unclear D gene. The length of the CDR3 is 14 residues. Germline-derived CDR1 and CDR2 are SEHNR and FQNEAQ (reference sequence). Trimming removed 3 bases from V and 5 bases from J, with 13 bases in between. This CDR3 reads CASSFPFPKTEAFF. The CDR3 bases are TGTGCCAGCAGCTTCCCGTTCCCAAAGACTGAAGCTTTCTTT.

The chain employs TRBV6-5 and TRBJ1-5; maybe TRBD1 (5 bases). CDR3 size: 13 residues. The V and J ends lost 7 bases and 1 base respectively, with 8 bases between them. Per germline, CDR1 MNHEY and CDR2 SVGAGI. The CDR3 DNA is TGTGCCAGCACCGCAGGGAGCAATCAGCCCCAGCATTTT. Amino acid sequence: CASTAGSNQPQHF.

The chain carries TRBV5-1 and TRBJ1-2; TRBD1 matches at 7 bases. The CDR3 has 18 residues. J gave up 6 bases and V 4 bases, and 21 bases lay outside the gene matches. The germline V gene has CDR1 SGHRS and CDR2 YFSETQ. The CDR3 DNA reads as TGCGCCAGCAGCCAACACTGGGGGCAGGGGGTTTCGGCGGATGGCTACACCTTC. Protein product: CASSQHWGQGVSADGYTF.

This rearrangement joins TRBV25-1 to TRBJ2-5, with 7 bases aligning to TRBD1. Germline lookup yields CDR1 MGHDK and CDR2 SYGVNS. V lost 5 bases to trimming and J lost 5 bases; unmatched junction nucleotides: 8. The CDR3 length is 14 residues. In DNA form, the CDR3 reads TGTGCCAGCAGTAGACAGGGCGTTGCGGAGACCCAGTACTTC. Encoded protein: CASSRQGVAETQYF.

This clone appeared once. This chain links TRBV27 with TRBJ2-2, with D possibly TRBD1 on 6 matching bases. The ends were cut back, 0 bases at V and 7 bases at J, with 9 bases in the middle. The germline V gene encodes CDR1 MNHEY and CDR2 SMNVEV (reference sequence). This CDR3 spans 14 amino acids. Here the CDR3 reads CASSLSWGHGELFF. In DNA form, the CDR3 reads TGTGCCAGCAGTTTATCGTGGGGGCACGGGGAGCTGTTTTTT.

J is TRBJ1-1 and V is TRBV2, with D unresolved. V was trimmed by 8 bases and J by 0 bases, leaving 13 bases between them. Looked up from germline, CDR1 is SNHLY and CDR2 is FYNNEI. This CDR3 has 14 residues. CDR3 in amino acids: CASSPVRMNTEAFF. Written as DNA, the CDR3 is TGTGCCAGCTCCCCGGTCAGAATGAACACTGAAGCTTTCTTT.

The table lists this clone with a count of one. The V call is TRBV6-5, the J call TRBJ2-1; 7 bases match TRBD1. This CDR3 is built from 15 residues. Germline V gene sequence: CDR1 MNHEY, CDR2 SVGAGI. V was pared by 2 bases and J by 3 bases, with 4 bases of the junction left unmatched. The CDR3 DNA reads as TGTGCCAGCAGTTACGGGACAGCCGTCTACAATGAGCAGTTCTTC. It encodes CASSYGTAVYNEQFF.

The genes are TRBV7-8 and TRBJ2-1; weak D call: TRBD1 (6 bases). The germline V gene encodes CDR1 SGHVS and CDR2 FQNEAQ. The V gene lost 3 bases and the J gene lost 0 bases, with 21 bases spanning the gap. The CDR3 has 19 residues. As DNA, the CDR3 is TGTGCCAGCAGCTTCTGGGCAGGGGCGACCCTTAGCTCCTACAATGAGCAGTTCTTC. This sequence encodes CASSFWAGATLSSYNEQFF.

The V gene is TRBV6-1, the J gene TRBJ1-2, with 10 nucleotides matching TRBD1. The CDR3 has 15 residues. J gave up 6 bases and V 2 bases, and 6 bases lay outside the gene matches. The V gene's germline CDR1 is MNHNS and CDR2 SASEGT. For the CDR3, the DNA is TGTGCCAGCAGTGAAATGACAGGGGGCGTGAATGGCTACACCTTC. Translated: CASSEMTGGVNGYTF.

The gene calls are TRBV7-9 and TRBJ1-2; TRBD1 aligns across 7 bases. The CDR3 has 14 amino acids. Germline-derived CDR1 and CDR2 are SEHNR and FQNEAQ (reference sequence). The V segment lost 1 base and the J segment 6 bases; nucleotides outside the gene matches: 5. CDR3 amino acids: CASSLVTGIDGYTF. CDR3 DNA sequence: TGTGCCAGCAGCTTAGTGACAGGGATAGATGGCTACACCTTC.

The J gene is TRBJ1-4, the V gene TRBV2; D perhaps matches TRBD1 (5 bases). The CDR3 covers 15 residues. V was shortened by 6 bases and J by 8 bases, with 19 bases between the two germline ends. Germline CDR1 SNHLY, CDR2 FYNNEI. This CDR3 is CASSHASGQEEKLFF. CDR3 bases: TGTGCCAGCAGCCACGCGTCGGGGCAGGAAGAAAAACTGTTTTTT.

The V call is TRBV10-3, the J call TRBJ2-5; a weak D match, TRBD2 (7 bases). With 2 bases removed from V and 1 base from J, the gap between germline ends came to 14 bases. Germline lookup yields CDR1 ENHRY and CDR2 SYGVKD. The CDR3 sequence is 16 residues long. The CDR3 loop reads CAISEGYGGPQETQYF. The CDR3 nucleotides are TGTGCCATCAGTGAGGGATACGGGGGGCCCCAAGAGACCCAGTACTTC.

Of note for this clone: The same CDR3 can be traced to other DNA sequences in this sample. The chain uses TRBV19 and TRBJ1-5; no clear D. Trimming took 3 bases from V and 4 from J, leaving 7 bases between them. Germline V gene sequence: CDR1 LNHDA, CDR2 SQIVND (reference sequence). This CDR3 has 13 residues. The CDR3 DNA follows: TGTGCCAGTAGTATGGGGAATAATCAGCCCCAGCATTTT. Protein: CASSMGNNQPQHF.

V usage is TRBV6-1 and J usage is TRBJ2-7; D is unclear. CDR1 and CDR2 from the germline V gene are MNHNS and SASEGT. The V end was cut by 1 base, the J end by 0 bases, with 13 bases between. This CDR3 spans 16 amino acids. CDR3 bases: TGTGCCAGCAGTGAAGAGGCGGTTCTGAGCTCCTACGAGCAGTACTTC. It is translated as CASSEEAVLSSYEQYF.

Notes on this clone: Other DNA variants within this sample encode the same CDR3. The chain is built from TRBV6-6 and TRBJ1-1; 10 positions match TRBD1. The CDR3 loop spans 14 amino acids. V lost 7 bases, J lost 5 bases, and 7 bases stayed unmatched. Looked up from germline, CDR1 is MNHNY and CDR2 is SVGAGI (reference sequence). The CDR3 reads CASTRDRGWTEAFF. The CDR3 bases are TGTGCCAGCACCCGGGACAGGGGTTGGACTGAAGCTTTCTTT.

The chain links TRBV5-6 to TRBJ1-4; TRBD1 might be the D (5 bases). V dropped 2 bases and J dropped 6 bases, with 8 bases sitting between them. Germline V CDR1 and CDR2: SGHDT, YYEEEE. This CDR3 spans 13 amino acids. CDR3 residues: CASSFDSDEKLFF. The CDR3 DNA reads TGTGCCAGCAGCTTCGACAGCGATGAAAAACTGTTTTTT.